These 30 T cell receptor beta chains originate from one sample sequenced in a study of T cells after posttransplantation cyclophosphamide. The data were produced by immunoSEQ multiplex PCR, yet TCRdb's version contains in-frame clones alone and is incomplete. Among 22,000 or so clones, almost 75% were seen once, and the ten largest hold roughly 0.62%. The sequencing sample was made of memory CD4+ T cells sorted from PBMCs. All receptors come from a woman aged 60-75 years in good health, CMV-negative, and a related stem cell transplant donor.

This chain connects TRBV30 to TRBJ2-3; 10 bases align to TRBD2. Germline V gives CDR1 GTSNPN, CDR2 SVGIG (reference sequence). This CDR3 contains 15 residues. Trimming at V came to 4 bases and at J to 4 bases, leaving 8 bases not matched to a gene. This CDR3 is CAWTSGSGWSDTQYF. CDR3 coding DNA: TGTGCCTGGACTAGCGGGAGCGGGTGGTCAGATACGCAGTATTTT.

DNA of the CDR3: TGTGCCAGCTCACCAGCGAAACAGGGGTTTTCCTATAATTCACCCCTCCACTTT. Residues: CASSPAKQGFSYNSPLHF. V usage is TRBV18 and J usage is TRBJ1-6, with TRBD1 identical over 7 bases. The J segment lost 1 base and the V segment lost 2 bases, leaving 8 bases of the junction unmatched. The CDR3 totals 18 residues. The germline gives CDR1 KGHSH, CDR2 LQKENI. Looking up the rest from reference TRBV18 and TRBJ1-6 gives the full variable domain: NAGVMQNPRHLVRRRGQEARLRCSPMKGHSHVYWYRQLPEEGLKFMVYLQKENIIDESGMPKERFSAEFPKEGPSILRIQQVVRGDSAAYFCASSPAKQGFSYNSPLHFGNGTRLTVT.

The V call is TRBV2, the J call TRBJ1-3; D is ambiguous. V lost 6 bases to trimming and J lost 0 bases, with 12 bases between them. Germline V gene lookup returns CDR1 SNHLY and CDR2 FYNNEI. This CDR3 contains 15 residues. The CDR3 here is CASSRSGGSGNTIYF. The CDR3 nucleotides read TGTGCCAGCAGCCGAAGTGGAGGCTCTGGAAACACCATATATTTT.

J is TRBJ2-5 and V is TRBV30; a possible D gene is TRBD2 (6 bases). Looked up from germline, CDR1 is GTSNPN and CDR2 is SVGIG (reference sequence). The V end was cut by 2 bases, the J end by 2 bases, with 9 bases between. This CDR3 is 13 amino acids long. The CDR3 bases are TGTGCCTGGAGTCCGGGACTGCAAGAGACCCAGTACTTC. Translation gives CAWSPGLQETQYF.

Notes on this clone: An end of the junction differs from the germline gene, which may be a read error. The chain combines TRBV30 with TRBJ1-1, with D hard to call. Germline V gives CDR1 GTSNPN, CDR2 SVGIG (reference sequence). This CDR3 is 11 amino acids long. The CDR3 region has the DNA TGCGGAGGCAAGCAGAACACTGAAGCTTTCTTT. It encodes CGGKQNTEAFF.

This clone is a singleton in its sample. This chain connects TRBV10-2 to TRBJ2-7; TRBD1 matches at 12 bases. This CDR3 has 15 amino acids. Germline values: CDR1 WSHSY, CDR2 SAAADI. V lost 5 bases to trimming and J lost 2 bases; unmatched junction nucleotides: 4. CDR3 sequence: CASSQGTGGPYEQYF. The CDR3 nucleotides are TGCGCCAGCAGTCAGGGGACAGGGGGCCCCTACGAGCAGTACTTC.

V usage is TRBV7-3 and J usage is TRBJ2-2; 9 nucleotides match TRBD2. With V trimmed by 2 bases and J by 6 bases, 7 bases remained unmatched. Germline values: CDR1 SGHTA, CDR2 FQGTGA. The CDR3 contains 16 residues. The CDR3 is CASSLGASGASGELFF. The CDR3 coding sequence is TGTGCCAGCAGCTTAGGGGCTAGCGGGGCGTCCGGGGAGCTGTTTTTT.

The CDR3 loop is CATSRQGTNVLTF. The CDR3 nucleotides are TGTGCCACCAGCAGACAGGGAACCAACGTCCTGACTTTC. V usage is TRBV15 and J usage is TRBJ2-6, with a tentative D call TRBD1 (5 bases). The V gene's germline CDR1 is LNHNV and CDR2 YYDKDF (reference sequence). The CDR3 has 13 residues. V was clipped by 2 bases and J by 8 bases, with 7 bases between them.

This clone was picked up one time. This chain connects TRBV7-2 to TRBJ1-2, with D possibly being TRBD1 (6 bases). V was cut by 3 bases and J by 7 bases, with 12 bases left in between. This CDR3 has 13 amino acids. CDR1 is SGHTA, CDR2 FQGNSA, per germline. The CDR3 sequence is CASSFNRVGGYTF. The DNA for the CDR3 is TGTGCCAGCAGCTTTAACAGGGTGGGTGGCTACACCTTC.

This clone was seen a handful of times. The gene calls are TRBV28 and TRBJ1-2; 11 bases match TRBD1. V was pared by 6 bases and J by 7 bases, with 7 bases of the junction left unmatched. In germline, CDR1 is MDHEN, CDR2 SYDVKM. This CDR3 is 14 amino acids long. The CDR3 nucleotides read TGTGCCAGCAGCTCCGGACAGGGGGCCGGTGGCTACACCTTC. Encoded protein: CASSSGQGAGGYTF.

The CDR3 DNA reads TGTGCCAGCAGAGGCCTACAGGGGGGGAATAATTCACCCCTCCACTTT. Translating gives CASRGLQGGNNSPLHF. This rearrangement joins TRBV28 to TRBJ1-6; 8 bases map to TRBD1. J lost 5 bases, V lost 6 bases, and 9 bases had no gene match. The CDR3 sequence is 16 residues long. Germline CDR1 reads MDHEN; CDR2 reads SYDVKM.

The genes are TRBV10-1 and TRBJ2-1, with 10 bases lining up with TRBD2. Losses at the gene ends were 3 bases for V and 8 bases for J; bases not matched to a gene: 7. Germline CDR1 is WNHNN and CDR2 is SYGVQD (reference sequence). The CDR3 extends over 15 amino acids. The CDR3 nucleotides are TGCGCCAGCAGTGACTCCCAGCGGGGGGGCTATGAGCAGTTCTTC. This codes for CASSDSQRGGYEQFF.

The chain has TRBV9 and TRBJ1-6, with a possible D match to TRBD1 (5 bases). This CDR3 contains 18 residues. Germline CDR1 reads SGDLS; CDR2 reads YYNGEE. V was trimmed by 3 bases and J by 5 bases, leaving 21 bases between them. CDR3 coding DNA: TGTGCCAGCAGCGCCGGGGGGGTGGGCAGGGCCCATAATTCACCCCTCCACTTT. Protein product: CASSAGGVGRAHNSPLHF.

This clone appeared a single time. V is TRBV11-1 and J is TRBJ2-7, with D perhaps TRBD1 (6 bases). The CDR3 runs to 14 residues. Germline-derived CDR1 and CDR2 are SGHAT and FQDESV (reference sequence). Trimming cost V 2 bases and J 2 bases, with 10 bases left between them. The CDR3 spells CASSLRQAPYEQYF. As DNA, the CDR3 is TGTGCCAGCAGCTTACGACAGGCCCCCTACGAGCAGTACTTC.

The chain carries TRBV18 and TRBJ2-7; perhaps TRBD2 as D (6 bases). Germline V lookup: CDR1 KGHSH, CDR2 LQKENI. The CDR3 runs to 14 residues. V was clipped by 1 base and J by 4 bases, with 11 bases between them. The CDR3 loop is CASSPLGGVYEQYF. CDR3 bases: TGTGCCAGCTCACCACTCGGAGGGGTGTACGAGCAGTACTTC.

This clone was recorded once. CDR3 coding DNA: TGTGCCAGCAGCCGAGATAGCGGGAGAGCGGGAGATACGCAGTATTTT. This sequence encodes CASSRDSGRAGDTQYF. The gene calls are TRBV7-3 and TRBJ2-3, with 9 bases aligning to TRBD2. Germline V lookup: CDR1 SGHTA, CDR2 FQGTGA. CDR3 length: 16 residues. J was trimmed by 5 bases and V by 5 bases; bases with no gene match: 11.

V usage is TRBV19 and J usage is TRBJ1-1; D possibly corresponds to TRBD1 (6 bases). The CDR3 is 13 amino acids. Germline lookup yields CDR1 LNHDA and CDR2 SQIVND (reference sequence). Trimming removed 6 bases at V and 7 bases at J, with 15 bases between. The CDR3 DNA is TGTGCCAGTAGGGCCGGGGGGCGGAATGAAGCTTTCTTT. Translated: CASRAGGRNEAFF.

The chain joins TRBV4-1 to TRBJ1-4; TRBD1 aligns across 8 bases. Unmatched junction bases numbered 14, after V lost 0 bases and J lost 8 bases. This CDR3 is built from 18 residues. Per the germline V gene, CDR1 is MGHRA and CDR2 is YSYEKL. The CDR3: CASSQERAQGADLEKLFF. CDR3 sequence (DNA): TGCGCCAGCAGCCAAGAAAGGGCCCAGGGGGCCGATCTAGAAAAACTGTTTTTT.

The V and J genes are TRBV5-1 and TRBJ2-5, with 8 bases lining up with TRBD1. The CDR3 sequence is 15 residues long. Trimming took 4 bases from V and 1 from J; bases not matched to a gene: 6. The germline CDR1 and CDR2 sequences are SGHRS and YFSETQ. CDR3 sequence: CASSPDRGLQETQYF. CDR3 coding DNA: TGCGCCAGCAGCCCCGACAGGGGACTCCAAGAGACCCAGTACTTC.

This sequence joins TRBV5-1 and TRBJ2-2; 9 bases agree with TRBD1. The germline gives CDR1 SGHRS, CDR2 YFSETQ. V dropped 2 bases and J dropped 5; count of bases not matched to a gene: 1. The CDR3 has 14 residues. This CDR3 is CASSLGTGTGELFF. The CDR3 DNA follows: TGCGCCAGCAGCTTAGGGACAGGGACCGGGGAGCTGTTTTTT. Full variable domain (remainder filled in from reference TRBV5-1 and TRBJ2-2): KAGVTQTPRYLIKTRGQQVTLSCSPISGHRSVSWYQQTPGQGLQFLFEYFSETQRNKGNFPGRFSGRQFSNSRSEMNVSTLELGDSALYLCASSLGTGTGELFFGEGSRLTVL.

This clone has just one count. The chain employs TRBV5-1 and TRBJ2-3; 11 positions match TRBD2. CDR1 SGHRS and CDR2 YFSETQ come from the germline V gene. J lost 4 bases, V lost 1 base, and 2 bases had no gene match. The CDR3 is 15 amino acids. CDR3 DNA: TGCGCCAGCAGCTTGACTAGCGGGGGAGCAGATACGCAGTATTTT. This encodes CASSLTSGGADTQYF.

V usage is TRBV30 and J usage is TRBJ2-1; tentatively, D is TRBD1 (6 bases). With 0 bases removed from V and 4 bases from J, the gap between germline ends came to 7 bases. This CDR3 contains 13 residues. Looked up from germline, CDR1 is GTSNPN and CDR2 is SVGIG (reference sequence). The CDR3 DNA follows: TGTGCCTGGAGTGTGGACAGTTACAATGAGCAGTTCTTC. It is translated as CAWSVDSYNEQFF.

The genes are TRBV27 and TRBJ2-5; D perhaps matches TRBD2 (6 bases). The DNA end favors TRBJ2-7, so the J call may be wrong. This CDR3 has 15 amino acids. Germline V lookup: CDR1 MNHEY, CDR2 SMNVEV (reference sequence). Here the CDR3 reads CATPPDGSSPHEQYF. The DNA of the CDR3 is TGTGCCACCCCCCCCGACGGGAGCTCCCCCCACGAGCAGTACTTC.

In DNA form, the CDR3 reads TGTGCCAGCAGTCCAGCCGGACAGGGGAAGAACGAGCAGTACTTC. It encodes CASSPAGQGKNEQYF. The chain uses TRBV27 and TRBJ2-7, with 9 bases lining up with TRBD1. Unmatched junction bases numbered 10, after V lost 5 bases and J lost 5 bases. The germline V gene encodes CDR1 MNHEY and CDR2 SMNVEV (reference sequence). CDR3 size: 15 residues.

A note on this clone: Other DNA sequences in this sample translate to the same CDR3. The CDR3 sequence: CASSNPGQGYGYTF. The CDR3 DNA follows: TGTGCCAGTAGTAATCCGGGACAGGGGTATGGCTACACCTTC. The chain combines TRBV19 with TRBJ1-2; 10 nucleotides align to TRBD1. CDR3 size: 14 residues. Per the germline V gene, CDR1 is LNHDA and CDR2 is SQIVND (reference sequence). Unmatched junction bases numbered 4, after V lost 4 bases and J lost 5 bases.

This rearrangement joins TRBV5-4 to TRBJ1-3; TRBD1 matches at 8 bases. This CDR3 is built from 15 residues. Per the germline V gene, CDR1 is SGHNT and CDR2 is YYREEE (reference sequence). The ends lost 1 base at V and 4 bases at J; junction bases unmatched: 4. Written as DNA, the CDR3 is TGTGCCAGCAGCTTGAGCAGGGGGCCAGGAAACACCATATATTTT. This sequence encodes CASSLSRGPGNTIYF. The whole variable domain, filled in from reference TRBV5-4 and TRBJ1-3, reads ETGVTQSPTHLIKTRGQQVTLRCSSQSGHNTVSWYQQALGQGPQFIFQYYREEENGRGNFPPRFSGLQFPNYSSELNVNALELDDSALYLCASSLSRGPGNTIYFGEGSWLTVV.

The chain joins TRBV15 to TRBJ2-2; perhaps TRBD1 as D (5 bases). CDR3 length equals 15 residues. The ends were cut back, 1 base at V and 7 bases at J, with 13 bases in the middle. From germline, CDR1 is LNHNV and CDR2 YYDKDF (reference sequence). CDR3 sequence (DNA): TGTGCCACCAGCAGAGGGCAGGGATCTCGCGGGGAGCTGTTTTTT. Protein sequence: CATSRGQGSRGELFF.

The CDR3 here is CASSLVDRGTGELFF. The CDR3 bases are TGTGCCAGCAGCTTAGTGGACAGGGGAACCGGGGAGCTGTTTTTT. The rearrangement links TRBV5-6 to TRBJ2-2, with 9 bases identical to TRBD1. The CDR3 consists of 15 residues. Germline CDR1 is SGHDT and CDR2 is YYEEEE. The V segment lost 2 bases and the J segment 5 bases; nucleotides outside the gene matches: 4.

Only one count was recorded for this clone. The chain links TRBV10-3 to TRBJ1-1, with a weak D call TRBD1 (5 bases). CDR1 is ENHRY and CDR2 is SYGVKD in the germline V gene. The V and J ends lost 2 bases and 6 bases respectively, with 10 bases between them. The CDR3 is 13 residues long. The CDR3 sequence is CAISEGGGAEAFF. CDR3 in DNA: TGTGCCATCAGTGAGGGGGGGGGTGCTGAAGCTTTCTTT.

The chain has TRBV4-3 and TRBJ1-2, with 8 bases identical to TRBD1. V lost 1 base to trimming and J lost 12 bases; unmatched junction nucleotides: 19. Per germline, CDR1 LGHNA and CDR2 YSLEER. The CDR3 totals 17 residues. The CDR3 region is CASSQGSTTGGTGGHTF. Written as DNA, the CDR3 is TGCGCCAGCAGCCAAGGTAGCACCACAGGGGGTACGGGAGGCCACACCTTC.